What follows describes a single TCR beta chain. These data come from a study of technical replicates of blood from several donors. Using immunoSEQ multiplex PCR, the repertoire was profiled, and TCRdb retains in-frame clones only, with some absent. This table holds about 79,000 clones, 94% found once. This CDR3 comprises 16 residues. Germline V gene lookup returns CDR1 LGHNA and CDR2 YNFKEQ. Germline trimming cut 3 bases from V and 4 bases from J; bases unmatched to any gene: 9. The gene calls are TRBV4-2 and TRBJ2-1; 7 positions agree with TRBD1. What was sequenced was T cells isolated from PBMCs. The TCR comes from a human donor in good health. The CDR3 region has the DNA TGTGCCAGCAGCCAGTTTGACCGGGACAGTTACAATGAGCAGTTCTTC. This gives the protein CASSQFDRDSYNEQFF.